This T cell receptor beta chain appears in the sequencing data of a study of blood T cells in healthy people across ages. A second about 6 to 12 cycle PCR used barcoded and J-beta primers. Each CDR3 protein gets one entry after TCRdb re-called the 5' RACE reads with MiXCR. The sample has more than 550,000 distinct CDR3 sequences; 22% are singletons. This CDR3 has 15 residues. Germline V gene lookup returns CDR1 SGHRS and CDR2 YFSETQ. This chain uses TRBV5-1 with TRBJ2-1; TRBD1 might be the D (6 bases). Gene TRBJ2-7 matches the end of the DNA better, so the J call may be wrong. Sequencing was done on a sample of blood. This TCR was sampled from a man aged 70 or older in good health. The CDR3 loop reads CASSSRQAASYEQYF. As DNA, the CDR3 is TGCGCCAGCAGCAGCAGACAGGCGGCCTCCTACGAGCAGTACTTC.